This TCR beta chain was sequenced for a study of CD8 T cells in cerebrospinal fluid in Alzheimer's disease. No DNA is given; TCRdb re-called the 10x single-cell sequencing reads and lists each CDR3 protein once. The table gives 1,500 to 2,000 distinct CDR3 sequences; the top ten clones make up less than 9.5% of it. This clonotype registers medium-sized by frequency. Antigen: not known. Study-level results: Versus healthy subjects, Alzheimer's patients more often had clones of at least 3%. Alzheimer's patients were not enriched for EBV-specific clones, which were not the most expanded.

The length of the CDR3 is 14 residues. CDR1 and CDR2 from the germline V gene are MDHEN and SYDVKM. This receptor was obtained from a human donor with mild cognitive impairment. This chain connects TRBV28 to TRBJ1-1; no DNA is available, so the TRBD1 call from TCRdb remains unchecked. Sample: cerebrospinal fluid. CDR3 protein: CASSTTGGWDEAFF.